One and the same sample provided the 8 T cell receptor beta chains below, sequenced in a study of T-cell reconstitution after alpha-beta-depleted transplantation in children. Preparation of the TCRbeta library was carried out with unique molecular identifiers. TCRdb processed the PCR reads anew with MiXCR; each CDR3 protein has one entry. The sample lists fewer than 750,000 distinct CDR3 sequences; roughly 30% were seen once. The sample here was PBMCs, taken before TCRalphabeta/CD19-depleted stem cell transplant. These TCRs come from a boy under two years old with Wiskott-Aldrich syndrome, due to receive a stem cell transplant.

The chain couples TRBV4-2 to TRBJ2-2; 7 nucleotides match TRBD1. The V gene end was trimmed by 1 base and the J gene end by 0 bases; junction bases not matched to a gene: 5. CDR1 LGHNA and CDR2 YNFKEQ come from the germline V gene. The CDR3 contains 17 residues. The CDR3 nucleotides are TGTGCCAGCAGCCAAGTTCACGGGACAGCGAACACCGGGGAGCTGTTTTTT. Its protein is CASSQVHGTANTGELFF.

This clonotype was seen a few times. This chain's CDR3 is CASSEGRLAGEVETQYF. The CDR3 nucleotides are TGCGCCAGCAGTGAGGGCCGACTAGCGGGAGAAGTGGAGACCCAGTACTTC. The chain is built from TRBV10-1 and TRBJ2-5; 12 bases map to TRBD2. This CDR3 region has 17 residues. V gave up 2 bases and J gave up 5 bases; unmatched junction bases: 9. Germline V gene lookup returns CDR1 WNHNN and CDR2 SYGVQD (reference sequence).

The CDR3 sequence is CASSPGLAGIGTDTQYF. The CDR3, as DNA: TGTGCCAGCAGTCCGGGACTAGCGGGCATAGGCACAGATACGCAGTATTTT. The chain employs TRBV12-3 or TRBV12-4 and TRBJ2-3, with TRBD2 matching over 12 bases. The CDR3 covers 17 residues. Trimming cost V 5 bases and J 1 base; bases outside gene matches: 7.

The chain recombines TRBV28 with TRBJ2-1; 15 nucleotides match TRBD2. The germline V gene has CDR1 MDHEN and CDR2 SYDVKM. J gave up 9 bases and V 4 bases, and 4 bases lay outside the gene matches. The CDR3 sequence is 15 residues long. CDR3 sequence reads: CASSSPGLAGGEQFF. CDR3 DNA sequence: TGTGCCAGCAGTTCTCCGGGACTAGCGGGAGGTGAGCAGTTCTTC. The variable domain in full, with the rest retrieved from reference TRBV28 and TRBJ2-1, is DVKVTQSSRYLVKRTGEKVFLECVQDMDHENMFWYRQDPGLGLRLIYFSYDVKMKEKGDIPEGYSVSREKKERFSLILESASTNQTSMYLCASSSPGLAGGEQFFGPGTRLTVL.

This chain connects TRBV7-2 to TRBJ1-3; no definite D call. CDR1 SGHTA and CDR2 FQGNSA come from the germline V gene. V was shortened by 0 bases and J by 1 base, with 10 bases between the two germline ends. CDR3 size: 16 residues. The chain's CDR3 is CASSLAAVGSGNTIYF. The CDR3 DNA is TGTGCCAGCAGCTTAGCCGCCGTGGGATCTGGAAACACCATATATTTT.

V gene TRBV15 combines with J gene TRBJ2-7; weak D call: TRBD1 (5 bases). Germline CDR1 reads LNHNV; CDR2 reads YYDKDF (reference sequence). The CDR3 contains 16 residues. V shed 1 base and J shed 1 base, with 14 bases lying between them. CDR3 DNA sequence: TGTGCCACCAGCAGAGCCCGAACCAGGGTGTCCTACGAGCAGTACTTC. This codes for CATSRARTRVSYEQYF.

The chain links TRBV20-1 to TRBJ1-1; TRBD1 matches at 7 bases. The CDR3 length is 12 residues. Per the germline V gene, CDR1 is DFQATT and CDR2 is SNEGSKA (reference sequence). The V gene end was trimmed by 6 bases and the J gene end by 6 bases; junction bases not matched to a gene: 7. The chain's CDR3 is CSARQGGPEAFF. CDR3 sequence (DNA): TGCAGTGCAAGACAGGGAGGCCCTGAAGCTTTCTTT.

The V call is TRBV12-3 or TRBV12-4, the J call TRBJ1-1, with a tentative D call TRBD1 (6 bases). The CDR3 loop spans 13 amino acids. V was shortened by 3 bases and J by 8 bases, with 13 bases between the two germline ends. The CDR3 bases are TGTGCCAGCAGTTTTTACCAGGGGAAGGAAGCTTTCTTT. This translates into CASSFYQGKEAFF.